The present T cell receptor (beta chain) was sequenced within a study of T cell responses to AZD1222 COVID-19 vaccine. J lost 7 bases, V lost 7 bases, and 11 bases had no gene match. The germline CDR1 and CDR2 sequences are SGHNT and YENEEA. The CDR3 extends over 14 amino acids. TCRdb keeps only in-frame clones here, not all; method: immunoSEQ multiplex PCR. This table holds some 99,000 clones, approximately 84% found once. This clone came up a few times. The material sequenced was peripheral blood, taken 28 days after the second AZD1222 dose. This clonotype was sampled from an adult who received the AZD1222 COVID-19 vaccine. This chain joins TRBV11-3 and TRBJ2-7; 9 bases align to TRBD1. CDR3 amino acids: CASTPSQGASEQYF. For the CDR3, the DNA is TGTGCCAGCACGCCGTCACAGGGGGCGAGTGAGCAGTACTTC.